Listed here are 8 T cell receptor beta chains from one sample, sequenced in a study of T cell responses to AZD1222 COVID-19 vaccine. TCRdb keeps only in-frame clones here, not all; method: immunoSEQ multiplex PCR. The sample contains some 150,000 clones, 80% to 95% of which appear only once. Sequencing was performed on peripheral blood, taken 28 days after the second AZD1222 dose. The source is an adult who received the AZD1222 COVID-19 vaccine.

In its sample, this clone was seen once. This chain joins TRBV7-9 and TRBJ2-7, with 9 nucleotides matching TRBD2. Trimming took 5 bases from V and 4 from J; bases not matched to a gene: 12. Germline V gives CDR1 SEHNR, CDR2 FQNEAQ (reference sequence). This CDR3 spans 16 amino acids. CDR3 region: CASSLLDSGRHYEQYF. As DNA, the CDR3 is TGTGCCAGCAGCCTCTTAGATAGCGGGAGACATTACGAGCAGTACTTC.

The sample holds a few counts of this clone. This chain joins TRBV12-3 or TRBV12-4 and TRBJ1-1, with D hard to call. The CDR3 has 12 amino acids. V lost 5 bases to trimming and J lost 6 bases, with 10 bases between them. The CDR3 DNA sequence: TGTGCCAGCAGTATGACACTCGCTGAAGCTTTCTTT. It translates to CASSMTLAEAFF.

This clone was observed a single time. This chain connects TRBV20-1 to TRBJ2-5; no reliable D call. Germline CDR1 reads DFQATT; CDR2 reads SNEGSKA (reference sequence). CDR3 length equals 10 residues. Trimming cost V 5 bases and J 5 bases, with 6 bases left between them. Here the CDR3 reads CSAVRETQYF. CDR3 sequence (DNA): TGCAGTGCTGTCAGGGAGACCCAGTACTTC.

The sample holds one count of this clone. The genes are TRBV9 and TRBJ1-5; the match to TRBD1 covers 11 bases. V shed 2 bases, J shed 6 bases, and the junction held 1 base outside the gene matches. CDR3 length equals 14 residues. The germline gives CDR1 SGDLS, CDR2 YYNGEE. The CDR3 is CASSVGTGGQPQHF. For the CDR3, the DNA is TGTGCCAGCAGCGTTGGGACAGGGGGTCAGCCCCAGCATTTT.

The chain is built from TRBV12-3 or TRBV12-4 and TRBJ1-2; D is unclear. The CDR3 loop spans 13 amino acids. Between the trimmed V and J ends, which lost 5 bases and 10 bases, there was a span of 17 bases. CDR3 in amino acids: CASSNPEGFDYTF. The CDR3 DNA follows: TGTGCCAGCAGTAACCCCGAAGGATTTGACTACACCTTC.

The J gene is TRBJ1-2, the V gene TRBV7-8; D remains unclear. This CDR3 has 15 residues. Germline-derived CDR1 and CDR2 are SGHVS and FQNEAQ. Between the trimmed V and J ends, which lost 5 bases and 3 bases, there was a span of 16 bases. The CDR3 DNA reads as TGTGCCAGCAGCCCTTTCGTAACTTTGGACTATGGCTACACCTTC. Its translation: CASSPFVTLDYGYTF. The entire variable domain, with the rest obtained from reference TRBV7-8 and TRBJ1-2, is as follows: GAGVSQSPRYKVAKRGQDVALRCDPISGHVSLFWYQQALGQGPEFLTYFQNEAQLDKSGLPSDRFFAERPEGSVSTLKIQRTQQEDSAVYLCASSPFVTLDYGYTFGSGTRLTVV.

J is TRBJ1-5 and V is TRBV11-2, with unresolved D. CDR1 SGHAT and CDR2 FQNNGV come from the germline V gene. The CDR3 consists of 13 residues. The germline V and J ends were trimmed by 0 bases and 9 bases, with 9 bases remaining between them. CDR3 region: CASSLEGPGPQHF. For the CDR3, the DNA is TGTGCCAGCAGCTTAGAGGGCCCAGGGCCCCAGCATTTT.

The V gene is TRBV20-1, the J gene TRBJ1-1; unclear D gene. CDR3 length: 12 residues. Looked up from germline, CDR1 is DFQATT and CDR2 is SNEGSKA (reference sequence). Trimming left V 3 bases short and J 5 bases short, with 10 bases between. Here the CDR3 DNA reads TGCAGTGCTAGTGACGGTGGGACTGAAGCTTTCTTT. Translated, it gives CSASDGGTEAFF.